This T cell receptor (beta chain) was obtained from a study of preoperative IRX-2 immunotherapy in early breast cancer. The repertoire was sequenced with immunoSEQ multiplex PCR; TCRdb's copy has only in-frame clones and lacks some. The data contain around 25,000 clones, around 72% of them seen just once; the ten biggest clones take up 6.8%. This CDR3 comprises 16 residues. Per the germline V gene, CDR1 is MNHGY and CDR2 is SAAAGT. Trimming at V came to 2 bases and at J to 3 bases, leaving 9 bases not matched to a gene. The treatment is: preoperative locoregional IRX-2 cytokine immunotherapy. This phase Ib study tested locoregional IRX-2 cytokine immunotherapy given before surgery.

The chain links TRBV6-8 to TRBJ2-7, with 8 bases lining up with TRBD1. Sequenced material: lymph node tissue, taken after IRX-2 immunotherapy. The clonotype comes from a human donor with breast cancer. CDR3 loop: CASSYGRDRTRYEQYF. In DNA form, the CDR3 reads TGTGCCAGCAGTTACGGGCGGGACAGGACGCGCTACGAGCAGTACTTC.